A selection of T cell receptor beta chains follows, all from one sample in a study of blood T cell repertoires in COVID-19. Method: immunoSEQ multiplex PCR; TCRdb's copy keeps in-frame clones and lacks some. The data contain 85,000 to 110,000 clones, around nine tenths of them singletons. The sample was peripheral blood. The receptors here all came from a woman older than 75 in a cohort sampled during active COVID-19. The CDR3 runs from the conserved cysteine through the conserved F or W. Each record gives: clone size, J gene, V gene, D gene, CDR3 DNA, CDR3 protein. The D gene is left open where the match is weak. Expanded clones are given a class, and other clones once, few, many or no size at all.

clone size: NA; J gene: TRBJ2-4; V gene: TRBV27; D gene: NA; CDR3 DNA: TGTGCCAGCAGTTTTTCCAGAACCAAAAACATTCAGTACTTC; CDR3 protein: CASSFSRTKNIQYF
clone size: NA; J gene: TRBJ2-6; V gene: TRBV5-1; D gene: TRBD1; CDR3 DNA: TGCGCCAGCAGCCCATTGGGACAGGGGGCTGGGGCCAACGTCCTGACTTTC; CDR3 protein: CASSPLGQGAGANVLTF
clone size: NA; J gene: TRBJ2-7; V gene: TRBV7-2; D gene: NA; CDR3 DNA: TGTGCCAGCAGCTTATTTGAGGTCGCCGGCTCCTACGAGCAGTACTTC; CDR3 protein: CASSLFEVAGSYEQYF
clone size: NA; J gene: TRBJ2-1; V gene: TRBV4-2; D gene: NA; CDR3 DNA: TGTGCCAGCAGCCAAGGGACTTACAATGAGCAGTTCTTC; CDR3 protein: CASSQGTYNEQFF
clone size: NA; J gene: TRBJ1-5; V gene: TRBV28; D gene: TRBD1; CDR3 DNA: TGTGCCAGCAAGTGGCAGGGGGAGCAGCCCCAGCATTTT; CDR3 protein: CASKWQGEQPQHF
clone size: once; J gene: TRBJ2-7; V gene: TRBV11-1; D gene: NA; CDR3 DNA: TGTGCCAGCAGCTCCCATGGTACAGTCCCATCCTACGAGCAGTACTTC; CDR3 protein: CASSSHGTVPSYEQYF
clone size: NA; J gene: TRBJ2-3; V gene: TRBV28; D gene: TRBD1; CDR3 DNA: TGTGCCAGCAGCAAGACAGGGGTCGATACGCAGTATTTT; CDR3 protein: CASSKTGVDTQYF
clone size: NA; J gene: TRBJ1-1; V gene: TRBV10-1; D gene: NA; CDR3 DNA: TGCGCCAGCAGACCGGGGGACTTGAACACTGAAGCTTTCTTT; CDR3 protein: CASRPGDLNTEAFF
clone size: NA; J gene: TRBJ1-1; V gene: TRBV19; D gene: NA; CDR3 DNA: TGTGCCAGTAGTCAATACAGGAACACTGAAGCTTTCTTT; CDR3 protein: CASSQYRNTEAFF
clone size: once; J gene: TRBJ1-1; V gene: TRBV7-9; D gene: NA; CDR3 DNA: TGTGCCAGCAGCTTAGGGACACGCACTGAAGCTTTCTTT; CDR3 protein: CASSLGTRTEAFF
clone size: once; J gene: TRBJ2-7; V gene: TRBV27; D gene: TRBD1; CDR3 DNA: TGTGCCAGCATGGTAGGGGGCAGGGGGTTCTCCTACGAGCAGTACTTC; CDR3 protein: CASMVGGRGFSYEQYF
clone size: few; J gene: TRBJ2-7; V gene: TRBV24-1; D gene: NA; CDR3 DNA: TGTGCCACCAGTTCCTTGGAGATTCAGTACTTC; CDR3 protein: CATSSLEIQYF
clone size: NA; J gene: TRBJ1-5; V gene: TRBV6-6; D gene: NA; CDR3 DNA: TGTGCCACACAAGGGGAGGGGAATCAGCCCCAGCATTTT; CDR3 protein: CATQGEGNQPQHF
clone size: few; J gene: TRBJ2-3; V gene: TRBV2; D gene: TRBD2; CDR3 DNA: TGTGCCAGCACTCGTCCGGGGAGCGGGGTAGGCACAGATACGCAGTATTTT; CDR3 protein: CASTRPGSGVGTDTQYF
clone size: few; J gene: TRBJ1-1; V gene: TRBV6-1; D gene: NA; CDR3 DNA: TGTGCCAGCAGTGAGACGACCGACTGGGCTGAAGCTTTCTTT; CDR3 protein: CASSETTDWAEAFF
clone size: NA; J gene: TRBJ2-7; V gene: TRBV5-1; D gene: TRBD2; CDR3 DNA: TGCGCCAGCAGCCAAACTAGCGGGAGTTACGAGCAGTACTTC; CDR3 protein: CASSQTSGSYEQYF
clone size: NA; J gene: TRBJ2-5; V gene: TRBV6-5; D gene: NA; CDR3 DNA: TGTGCCAGCAGCCTATCACAGGGCCCGGGGGAGACCCAGTACTTC; CDR3 protein: CASSLSQGPGETQYF
clone size: NA; J gene: TRBJ1-1; V gene: TRBV5-1; D gene: TRBD1; CDR3 DNA: TGCGCCAGCAGCGGGGGACAGGGGGAGACTGAAGCTTTCTTT; CDR3 protein: CASSGGQGETEAFF
clone size: NA; J gene: TRBJ2-2; V gene: TRBV19; D gene: NA; CDR3 DNA: TGTGCCAGTAGTATAGCGGGGAACACCGGGGAGCTGTTTTTT; CDR3 protein: CASSIAGNTGELFF
clone size: NA; J gene: TRBJ1-2; V gene: TRBV2; D gene: NA; CDR3 DNA: TGTGCCAGCTTTATTCAGGGGATCACTGGCTACACCTTC; CDR3 protein: CASFIQGITGYTF
clone size: NA; J gene: TRBJ1-5; V gene: TRBV19; D gene: NA; CDR3 DNA: TGTGCCAGTAGTACTTCTATCAATCAGCCCCAGCATTTT; CDR3 protein: CASSTSINQPQHF
clone size: NA; J gene: TRBJ2-7; V gene: TRBV5-4; D gene: TRBD1; CDR3 DNA: TGTGCCAGCAGCACGGACAGGGGGGGGCAGGAGCAGTACTTC; CDR3 protein: CASSTDRGGQEQYF
clone size: NA; J gene: TRBJ1-2; V gene: TRBV28; D gene: NA; CDR3 DNA: TGTGCCAGCAGAGCCGAGAGGTCGAGGGGCTACACCTTC; CDR3 protein: CASRAERSRGYTF
clone size: NA; J gene: TRBJ1-2; V gene: TRBV6-5; D gene: NA; CDR3 DNA: TGTGCCAGCACCTACTTCGCGGGGGGCGCTGGGGGCTACACCTTC; CDR3 protein: CASTYFAGGAGGYTF
clone size: NA; J gene: TRBJ1-2; V gene: TRBV6-6; D gene: TRBD1; CDR3 DNA: TGTGCCAGCAGTCAGGGACAGGGCCATGGCTACACCTTC; CDR3 protein: CASSQGQGHGYTF
clone size: NA; J gene: TRBJ1-4; V gene: TRBV7-9; D gene: NA; CDR3 DNA: TGTGCCAGCAGCTTAGAAGGGCGCATTTCGGGAGAAAAACTGTTTTTT; CDR3 protein: CASSLEGRISGEKLFF
clone size: NA; J gene: TRBJ2-1; V gene: TRBV7-9; D gene: TRBD2; CDR3 DNA: TGTGCCAGCAGCTTCTTTGGGGGGAGGGAGGGGAATGAGCAGTTCTTC; CDR3 protein: CASSFFGGREGNEQFF
clone size: NA; J gene: TRBJ1-6; V gene: TRBV6-6; D gene: TRBD1; CDR3 DNA: TGTGCCAGCAGTCTGTCAGGGGGAGGTAGCTCCTATAATTCACCCCTCCACTTT; CDR3 protein: CASSLSGGGSSYNSPLHF
clone size: few; J gene: TRBJ2-2; V gene: TRBV13; D gene: TRBD2; CDR3 DNA: TGTGCCAGCAGCCTAGCGGGGTCGGGTTTGAACACCGGGGAGCTGTTTTTT; CDR3 protein: CASSLAGSGLNTGELFF
clone size: few; J gene: TRBJ1-1; V gene: TRBV6-5; D gene: NA; CDR3 DNA: TGTGCCAGCAGCTTGAGCGGTCTAACTGAAGCTTTCTTT; CDR3 protein: CASSLSGLTEAFF
clone size: NA; J gene: TRBJ2-7; V gene: TRBV7-9; D gene: TRBD2; CDR3 DNA: TGTGCCAGCAGCATCGGGGATAGCGGGAGCCCCCATGACTACGAGCAGTACTTC; CDR3 protein: CASSIGDSGSPHDYEQYF
clone size: NA; J gene: TRBJ2-7; V gene: TRBV9; D gene: NA; CDR3 DNA: TGTGCCAGCAGCCCGCGGGGAGCGGGCTCCTACGAGCAGTACTTC; CDR3 protein: CASSPRGAGSYEQYF
clone size: NA; J gene: TRBJ1-6; V gene: TRBV19; D gene: NA; CDR3 DNA: TGTGCCACCCGTCCAGGTTCCGTCTCACCCCTCCACTTT; CDR3 protein: CATRPGSVSPLHF
clone size: NA; J gene: TRBJ2-5; V gene: TRBV21-1; D gene: NA; CDR3 DNA: TGTGCCAGCAGCACGGGGGGCCGGACTAGCGGGGAGCGGACCCAGTACTTC; CDR3 protein: CASSTGGRTSGERTQYF
clone size: NA; J gene: TRBJ1-6; V gene: TRBV6-4; D gene: TRBD1; CDR3 DNA: TGTGCCAGCAGTGACGGTAAGGGGGCGAATTCACCCCTCCACTTT; CDR3 protein: CASSDGKGANSPLHF
clone size: NA; J gene: TRBJ2-2; V gene: TRBV28; D gene: NA; CDR3 DNA: TGTGCCAGCAGTTTAGGGCCCCGTACCGGGGAGCTGTTTTTT; CDR3 protein: CASSLGPRTGELFF
clone size: NA; J gene: TRBJ2-1; V gene: TRBV6-6; D gene: TRBD1; CDR3 DNA: TGTGCCTCGAACAGGGGGGTGGATGAGCAGTTCTTC; CDR3 protein: CASNRGVDEQFF
clone size: NA; J gene: TRBJ1-1; V gene: TRBV6-6; D gene: NA; CDR3 DNA: TGTGCCAGCACCCCCGGGGGAACTGAAGCTTTCTTT; CDR3 protein: CASTPGGTEAFF
clone size: NA; J gene: TRBJ2-5; V gene: TRBV6-4; D gene: TRBD2; CDR3 DNA: TGTGCCAGCAGTCCGGGAGGAGTACAAGAGACCCAGTACTTC; CDR3 protein: CASSPGGVQETQYF
clone size: NA; J gene: TRBJ1-2; V gene: TRBV27; D gene: NA; CDR3 DNA: TGTGCCAGCAGTTTACAGGGGTACGGCTATGGCTACACCTTC; CDR3 protein: CASSLQGYGYGYTF
clone size: once; J gene: TRBJ2-2; V gene: TRBV5-1; D gene: TRBD2; CDR3 DNA: TGCGCCAGCAGGCGGGGGACTAGCGGGAGCGCGAACGGGGAGCTGTTTTTT; CDR3 protein: CASRRGTSGSANGELFF
clone size: NA; J gene: TRBJ2-2; V gene: TRBV7-7; D gene: NA; CDR3 DNA: TGTGCTAGCAGTTCGACTATCAACACCGGGGAGCTGTTTTTT; CDR3 protein: CASSSTINTGELFF
clone size: NA; J gene: TRBJ2-7; V gene: TRBV25-1; D gene: NA; CDR3 DNA: TGTGCCAGCAGTGAATACCACCCATCAGGGGTCTACGAGCAGTACTTC; CDR3 protein: CASSEYHPSGVYEQYF
clone size: NA; J gene: TRBJ1-1; V gene: TRBV2; D gene: NA; CDR3 DNA: TGCGCCAGCAGAATAAACACTGAAGCTTTCTTT; CDR3 protein: CASRINTEAFF
clone size: NA; J gene: TRBJ2-5; V gene: TRBV5-1; D gene: TRBD1; CDR3 DNA: TGCGCCAGCAGCTTGGACGGGACAGAAGAGACCCAGTACTTC; CDR3 protein: CASSLDGTEETQYF
clone size: NA; J gene: TRBJ1-1; V gene: TRBV6-1; D gene: TRBD1; CDR3 DNA: TGTGCCAGCAGTGAAGCGCAGGGGGGCCGGACTGAAGCTTTCTTT; CDR3 protein: CASSEAQGGRTEAFF
clone size: few; J gene: TRBJ1-5; V gene: TRBV20-1; D gene: NA; CDR3 DNA: TGCAGTGCGAGTCTTGGGGGGAGCAATCAGCCCCAGCATTTT; CDR3 protein: CSASLGGSNQPQHF
clone size: NA; J gene: TRBJ2-3; V gene: TRBV6-5; D gene: TRBD2; CDR3 DNA: TGTGCCGTACGGGGAGGGACCACAGATACGCAGTATTTT; CDR3 protein: CAVRGGTTDTQYF
clone size: NA; J gene: TRBJ2-5; V gene: TRBV27; D gene: TRBD2; CDR3 DNA: TGTGCCAGCAGTCCCCAGCGGGGGCAAGAGACCCAGTACTTC; CDR3 protein: CASSPQRGQETQYF
clone size: few; J gene: TRBJ1-2; V gene: TRBV5-1; D gene: TRBD1; CDR3 DNA: TGCGCCAGCAGCTTGGCCACCGGGACAGGGGGAGAAGGCAACTATGGCTACACCTTC; CDR3 protein: CASSLATGTGGEGNYGYTF
clone size: few; J gene: TRBJ1-3; V gene: TRBV5-3; D gene: NA; CDR3 DNA: TGTGCCAGAAGCTTAGGGACAAATAACTCTGGAAACACCATATATTTT; CDR3 protein: CARSLGTNNSGNTIYF
clone size: few; J gene: TRBJ2-1; V gene: TRBV18; D gene: TRBD1; CDR3 DNA: TGTGCCAGCTCGTTAAACGAGGGGGCCGAGCAGTTCTTC; CDR3 protein: CASSLNEGAEQFF
clone size: NA; J gene: TRBJ2-7; V gene: TRBV28; D gene: TRBD1; CDR3 DNA: TGTGCCAGCAGACAGGACAGGGGACTCTACGAGCAGTACTTC; CDR3 protein: CASRQDRGLYEQYF